One T cell receptor (beta chain) is described in this entry. Its antigen remains unknown. A read error is possible here, since a much larger clone lies one base away. The data originate from a study of metastatic and nonmetastatic thyroid tumors. Across the whole study: Where malignant and benign thyroid patients were concerned, repertoires were compared across blood and tumor or nodule tissue. Study findings and constraints: According to reports, the diversity of TCR beta was significantly higher in malignant thyroid tumors than in benign nodules, and this held in both blood and tumor samples.

Nobody among the patients had been given any treatment before thyroid surgery. TCRdb redid the clone calls on the PCR reads using MiXCR. The data contain fewer than 40,000 clones, approximately 20% of them seen just once; the ten biggest clones take up about an eighth. Germline CDR1 and CDR2: DFQATT and SNEGSKA (reference sequence). CDR3 length: 13 residues. The specimen was tumor tissue. The sequence came from a female donor with papillary thyroid cancer or a benign thyroid nodule (not recorded which). Some clones in this sample may be carry-over from other donors' samples. The gene calls are TRBV20-1 and TRBJ1-1; TRBD1 matches at 10 bases. CDR3 region: CGARDRGDTEAFF. Here the CDR3 DNA reads TGCGGTGCTAGGGACAGGGGTGACACTGAAGCTTTCTTT.